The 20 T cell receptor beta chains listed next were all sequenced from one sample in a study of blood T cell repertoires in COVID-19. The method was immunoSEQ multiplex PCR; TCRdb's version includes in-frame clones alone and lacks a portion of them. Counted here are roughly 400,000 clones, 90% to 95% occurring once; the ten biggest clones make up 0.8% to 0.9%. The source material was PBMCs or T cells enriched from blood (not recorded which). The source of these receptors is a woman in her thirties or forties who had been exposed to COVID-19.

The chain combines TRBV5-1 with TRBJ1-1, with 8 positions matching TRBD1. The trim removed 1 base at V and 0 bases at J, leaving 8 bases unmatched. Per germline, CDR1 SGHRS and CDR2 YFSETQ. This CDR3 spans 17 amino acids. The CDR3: CASSLLGQVVLNTEAFF. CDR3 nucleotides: TGCGCCAGCAGCTTGTTGGGACAGGTGGTACTGAACACTGAAGCTTTCTTT.

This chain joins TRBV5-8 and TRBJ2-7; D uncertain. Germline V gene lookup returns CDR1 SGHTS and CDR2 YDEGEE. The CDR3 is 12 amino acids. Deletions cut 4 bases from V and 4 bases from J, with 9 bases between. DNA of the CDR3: TGTGCCAGCAGCCTAAATACGTACGAGCAGTACTTC. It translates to CASSLNTYEQYF.

As DNA, the CDR3 is TGTGCCAGTAGCACAGGGGGCGCAGGCAATCAGCCCCAGCATTTT. It codes for CASSTGGAGNQPQHF. The gene calls are TRBV19 and TRBJ1-5, with 9 nucleotides matching TRBD1. Germline CDR1 reads LNHDA; CDR2 reads SQIVND (reference sequence). The CDR3 has 15 residues. V lost 6 bases and J lost 2; bases outside the gene matches: 5.

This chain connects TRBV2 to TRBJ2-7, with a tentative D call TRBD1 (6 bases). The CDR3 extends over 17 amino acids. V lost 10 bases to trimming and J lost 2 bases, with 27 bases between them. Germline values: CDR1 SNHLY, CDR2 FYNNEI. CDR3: CATRGPDRQISAYEQYF. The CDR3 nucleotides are TGTGCCACCAGAGGCCCGGACAGACAAATAAGTGCCTACGAGCAGTACTTC.

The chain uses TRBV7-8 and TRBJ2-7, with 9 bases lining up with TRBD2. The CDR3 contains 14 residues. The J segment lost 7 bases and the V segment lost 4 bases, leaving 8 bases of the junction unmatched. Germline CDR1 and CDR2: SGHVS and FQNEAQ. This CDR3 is CASSSRLAAWEQYF. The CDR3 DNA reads TGTGCCAGCAGCTCCCGACTAGCGGCCTGGGAGCAGTACTTC.

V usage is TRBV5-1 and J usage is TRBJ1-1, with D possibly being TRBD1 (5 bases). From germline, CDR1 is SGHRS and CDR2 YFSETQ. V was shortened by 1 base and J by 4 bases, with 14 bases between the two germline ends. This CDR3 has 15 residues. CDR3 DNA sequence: TGCGCCAGCAGCTTGACCCAGGGAATGGGCACTGAAGCTTTCTTT. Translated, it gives CASSLTQGMGTEAFF.

The CDR3 loop is CASSESPRGGRTVSNQPQHF. The CDR3 DNA reads TGCGCCAGCAGTGAGTCTCCCCGTGGTGGGAGGACGGTTAGCAATCAGCCCCAGCATTTT. The chain links TRBV10-2 to TRBJ1-5; no clear D. There are 20 residues in the CDR3. CDR1 WSHSY and CDR2 SAAADI come from the germline V gene. Trimming stripped 0 bases from V and 0 bases from J, with 21 bases between.

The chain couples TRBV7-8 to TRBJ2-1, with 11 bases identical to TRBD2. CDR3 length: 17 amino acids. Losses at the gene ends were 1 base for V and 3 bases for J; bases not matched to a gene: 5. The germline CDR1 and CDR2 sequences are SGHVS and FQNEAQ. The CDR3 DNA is TGTGCCAGCAGCTTAGGACACACTAGCGGGGGCTACAATGAGCAGTTCTTC. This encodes CASSLGHTSGGYNEQFF. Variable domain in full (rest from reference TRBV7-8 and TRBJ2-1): GAGVSQSPRYKVAKRGQDVALRCDPISGHVSLFWYQQALGQGPEFLTYFQNEAQLDKSGLPSDRFFAERPEGSVSTLKIQRTQQEDSAVYLCASSLGHTSGGYNEQFFGPGTRLTVL.

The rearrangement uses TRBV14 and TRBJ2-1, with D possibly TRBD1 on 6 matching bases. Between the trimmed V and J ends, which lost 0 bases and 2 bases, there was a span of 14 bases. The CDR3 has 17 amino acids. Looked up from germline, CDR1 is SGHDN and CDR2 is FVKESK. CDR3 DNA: TGTGCCAGCAGCCAAGATTCCGACAGGCAAGCCTACAATGAGCAGTTCTTC. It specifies CASSQDSDRQAYNEQFF.

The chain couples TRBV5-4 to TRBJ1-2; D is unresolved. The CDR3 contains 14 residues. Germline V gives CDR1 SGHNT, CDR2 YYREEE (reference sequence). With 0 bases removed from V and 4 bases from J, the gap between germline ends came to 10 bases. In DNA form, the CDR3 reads TGTGCCAGCAGCTTGGCCCCGGTTGGCTATGGCTACACCTTC. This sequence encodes CASSLAPVGYGYTF.

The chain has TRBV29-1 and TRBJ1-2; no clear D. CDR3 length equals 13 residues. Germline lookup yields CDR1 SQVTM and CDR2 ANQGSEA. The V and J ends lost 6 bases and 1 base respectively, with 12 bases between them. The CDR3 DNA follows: TGCAGCGTCCTCGCCGGGGTTAACTATGGCTACACCTTC. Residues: CSVLAGVNYGYTF.

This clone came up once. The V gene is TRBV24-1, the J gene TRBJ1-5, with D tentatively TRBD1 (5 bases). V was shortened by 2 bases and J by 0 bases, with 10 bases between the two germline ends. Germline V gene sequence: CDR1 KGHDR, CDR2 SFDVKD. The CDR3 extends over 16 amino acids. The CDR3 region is CATSDSTVYSNQPQHF. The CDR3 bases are TGTGCCACCAGTGATTCGACAGTCTATAGCAATCAGCCCCAGCATTTT.

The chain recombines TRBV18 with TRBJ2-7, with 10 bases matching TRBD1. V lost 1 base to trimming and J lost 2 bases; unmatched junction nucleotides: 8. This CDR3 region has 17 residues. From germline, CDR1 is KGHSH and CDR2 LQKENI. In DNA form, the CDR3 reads TGTGCCAGCTCACCACGGGTACCTGGGACAGGGGCCTACGAGCAGTACTTC. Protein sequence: CASSPRVPGTGAYEQYF. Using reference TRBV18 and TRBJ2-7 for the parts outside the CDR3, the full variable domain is NAGVMQNPRHLVRRRGQEARLRCSPMKGHSHVYWYRQLPEEGLKFMVYLQKENIIDESGMPKERFSAEFPKEGPSILRIQQVVRGDSAAYFCASSPRVPGTGAYEQYFGPGTRLTVT.

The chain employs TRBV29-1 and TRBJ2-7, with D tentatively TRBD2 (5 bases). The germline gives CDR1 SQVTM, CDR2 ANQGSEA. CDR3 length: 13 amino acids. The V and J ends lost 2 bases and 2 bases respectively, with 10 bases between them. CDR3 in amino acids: CSVERGSPYEQYF. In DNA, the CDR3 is TGCAGCGTTGAAAGAGGGAGCCCCTACGAGCAGTACTTC.

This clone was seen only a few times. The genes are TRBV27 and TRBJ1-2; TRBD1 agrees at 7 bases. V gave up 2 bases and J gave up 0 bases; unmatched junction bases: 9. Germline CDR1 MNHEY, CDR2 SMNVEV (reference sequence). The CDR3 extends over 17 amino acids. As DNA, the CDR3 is TGTGCCAGCAGTTTAACAGGGGACAGATGGACTAACTATGGCTACACCTTC. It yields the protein CASSLTGDRWTNYGYTF.

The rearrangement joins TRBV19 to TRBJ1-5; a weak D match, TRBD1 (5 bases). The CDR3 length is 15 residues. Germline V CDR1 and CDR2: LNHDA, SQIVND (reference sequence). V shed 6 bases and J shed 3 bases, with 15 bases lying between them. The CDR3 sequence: CASSNGQTDNQPQHF. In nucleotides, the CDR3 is TGTGCCAGTAGCAACGGACAAACAGACAATCAGCCCCAGCATTTT. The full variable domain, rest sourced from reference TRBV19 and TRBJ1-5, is DGGITQSPKYLFRKEGQNVTLSCEQNLNHDAMYWYRQDPGQGLRLIYYSQIVNDFQKGDIAEGYSVSREKKESFPLTVTSAQKNPTAFYLCASSNGQTDNQPQHFGDGTRLSIL.

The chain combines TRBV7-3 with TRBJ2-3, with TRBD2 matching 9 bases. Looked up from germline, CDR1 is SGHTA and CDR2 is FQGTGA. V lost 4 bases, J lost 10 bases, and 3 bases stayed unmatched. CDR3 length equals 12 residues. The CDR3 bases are TGTGCCAGCAGCTCCACTAGCGGGCCGCAGTATTTT. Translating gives CASSSTSGPQYF. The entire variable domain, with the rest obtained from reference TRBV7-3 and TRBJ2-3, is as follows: GAGVSQTPSNKVTEKGKYVELRCDPISGHTALYWYRQSLGQGPEFLIYFQGTGAADDSGLPNDRFFAVRPEGSVSTLKIQRTERGDSAVYLCASSSTSGPQYFGPGTRLTVL.

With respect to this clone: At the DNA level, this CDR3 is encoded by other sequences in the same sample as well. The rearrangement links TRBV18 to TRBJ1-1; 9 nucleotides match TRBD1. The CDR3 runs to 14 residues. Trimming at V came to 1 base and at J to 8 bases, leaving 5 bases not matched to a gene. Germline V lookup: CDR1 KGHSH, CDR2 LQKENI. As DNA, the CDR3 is TGTGCCAGCTCACCACGACAGGGGGGCACGGAAGCTTTCTTT. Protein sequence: CASSPRQGGTEAFF.

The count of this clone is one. In nucleotides, the CDR3 is TGTGCCAGCAGCATAGCCCGGTTTGAGGGACTAGCGGGAGCACAGATGCAGTATTTT. This encodes CASSIARFEGLAGAQMQYF. The chain combines TRBV2 with TRBJ2-3; TRBD2 matches at 14 bases. The CDR3 length is 19 residues. Germline CDR1 SNHLY, CDR2 FYNNEI. J was trimmed by 11 bases and V by 6 bases; bases with no gene match: 22. The entire variable domain, with the rest obtained from reference TRBV2 and TRBJ2-3, is as follows: EPEVTQTPSHQVTQMGQEVILRCVPISNHLYFYWYRQILGQKVEFLVSFYNNEISEKSEIFDDQFSVERPDGSNFTLKIRSTKLEDSAMYFCASSIARFEGLAGAQMQYFGPGTRLTVL.

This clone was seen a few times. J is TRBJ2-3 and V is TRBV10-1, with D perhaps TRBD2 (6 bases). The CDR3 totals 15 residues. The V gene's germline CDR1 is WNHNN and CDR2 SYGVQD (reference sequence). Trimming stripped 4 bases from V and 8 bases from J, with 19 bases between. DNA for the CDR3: TGCGCCAGCAGTGTTCTCCGGGACTCACGGGTTACGCAGTATTTT. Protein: CASSVLRDSRVTQYF.